This TCR beta chain comes out of a study of shared clonotypes between healthy human individuals. Using immunoSEQ multiplex PCR, the repertoire was profiled, and TCRdb retains in-frame clones only, with some absent. Of about 2.1 million clones in the sample, about 93% were seen once. CDR1 and CDR2 (germline): MNHNS, SASEGT. The V end lost 6 bases, the J end lost 2 bases, and 8 bases lay between the germline ends. The length of the CDR3 is 12 residues. The naive CD8 population came from CD45RO-negative cells selected for CCR7, without terminally differentiated effector memory CD45RA+ cells. This TCR was recovered from a man aged 18 to 29 in good health. Some clones in this sample may be carry-over from other donors' samples. What was sequenced was naive CD8+ T cells from PBMCs. V is TRBV6-1 and J is TRBJ2-7; D gene unclear. DNA of the CDR3: TGTGCCAGCAGGCCCGTCGCCTACGAGCAGTACTTC. It is translated as CASRPVAYEQYF.